These 5 T cell receptor beta chains were sequenced from one sample in a study of OX40 agonist ivuxolimab in advanced cancers. Profiled with immunoSEQ multiplex PCR; TCRdb holds only in-frame clones, not every one. Counted here are roughly 65,000 clones, nearly 90% occurring once; the ten biggest clones make up about 11%. This material consisted of CD4+ or CD8+ T cells sorted from blood, taken in a trial of the OX40 agonist ivuxolimab. Every receptor here comes from an adult with an advanced solid tumor such as melanoma, head and neck, liver or kidney cancer.

The chain links TRBV9 to TRBJ2-3; 10 nucleotides match TRBD2. The CDR3 contains 18 residues. The germline CDR1 and CDR2 sequences are SGDLS and YYNGEE. With V trimmed by 1 base and J by 1 base, 9 bases remained unmatched. This chain's CDR3 is CASSVSAGTSAGTDTQYF. In DNA form, the CDR3 reads TGTGCCAGCAGCGTAAGTGCCGGGACTAGCGCTGGCACAGATACGCAGTATTTT.

The CDR3: CASASGEFRHSNTEAFF. As DNA, the CDR3 is TGTGCCAGCGCCTCGGGGGAATTTCGTCATTCGAACACTGAAGCTTTCTTT. This chain joins TRBV11-3 and TRBJ1-1; tentatively, D is TRBD1 (5 bases). V was pared by 8 bases and J by 1 base, with 23 bases between. Germline CDR1 and CDR2: SGHNT and YENEEA. The CDR3 length is 17 residues. Complete variable domain (other parts from reference TRBV11-3 and TRBJ1-1): EAGVVQSPRYKIIEKKQPVAFWCNPISGHNTLYWYLQNLGQGPELLIRYENEEAVDDSQLPKDRFSAERLKGVDSTLKIQPAELGDSAVYLCASASGEFRHSNTEAFFGQGTRLTVV.

V usage is TRBV5-1 and J usage is TRBJ2-5; TRBD2 matches 10 bases. Germline assignment: CDR1 SGHRS and CDR2 YFSETQ. CDR3 length equals 15 residues. Trimming took 2 bases from V and 2 from J; bases not matched to a gene: 3. The CDR3 DNA is TGCGCCAGCAGCTTCGGGACTAGCGATCAAGAGACCCAGTACTTC. Translation: CASSFGTSDQETQYF.

The V gene is TRBV7-3, the J gene TRBJ2-2; 13 nucleotides align to TRBD2. Germline V gene data show CDR1 as SGHTA and CDR2 as FQGTGA. With V trimmed by 5 bases and J by 4 bases, 7 bases remained unmatched. The CDR3 runs 17 residues. In nucleotides, the CDR3 is TGTGCCAGCAGCCCCTGGACTAGCGGGAGTGCCACCGGGGAGCTGTTTTTT. This sequence encodes CASSPWTSGSATGELFF.

This chain connects TRBV19 to TRBJ2-2; TRBD1 might be the D (6 bases). V lost 7 bases and J lost 7, with 16 bases in between. The CDR3 has 14 residues. Germline lookup yields CDR1 LNHDA and CDR2 SQIVND (reference sequence). CDR3 sequence: CASKGTRTGGELFF. The CDR3 DNA sequence: TGTGCCAGTAAGGGGACACGGACGGGCGGGGAGCTGTTTTTT.